What follows describes a single TCR beta chain. Its antigen is not known. Of the isolated RNA, all was reverse transcribed, and so the sequenced material was expressed TCRB transcripts. Using immunoSEQ multiplex PCR, the repertoire was profiled, and TCRdb retains in-frame clones only, with some absent. This sample has about 160,000 clones, with less than 9.5% found just once. Germline loops: CDR1 GTSNPN, CDR2 SVGIG (reference sequence). The CDR3 spans 13 residues. The J segment lost 4 bases and the V segment lost 3 bases, leaving 4 bases of the junction unmatched. These data belong to a study of beta chain features in type 1 diabetes. The wider study: Healthy donors, compared against patients, showed similar age, gender and cell yields. Regarding the study as a whole: In type 1 diabetes patients, VDJ junctions had fewer insertions; deletions at these junctions were more frequent.

The chain couples TRBV30 to TRBJ1-1, with TRBD1 matching over 8 bases. Sequenced material: central memory CD4+ T cells from blood. This receptor was obtained from a woman aged 18-35 years in good health. In DNA form, the CDR3 reads TGTGCCTGGAGGGGAGGACAGGGCACTGAAGCTTTCTTT. This gives the protein CAWRGGQGTEAFF.